Each of the 9 T cell receptor beta chains below was sequenced from the same sample in a study of blood T cells in healthy people across ages. Sample-barcoded 5' priming and a J-beta primer mix drove a second PCR of roughly 6 to 12 cycles. TCRdb analysed the 5' RACE reads with MiXCR anew, one entry per CDR3 protein. Counted here are over a million distinct CDR3 sequences, 35% to 50% occurring once; the ten biggest clones make up approximately 20%. Sequencing was performed on blood. These receptors were collected from a woman aged 60-75 years in good health.

The chain joins TRBV5-1 to TRBJ2-3; 8 bases map to TRBD1. The junction had 5 bases not matched to a gene; V was cut back by 3 bases and J by 2 bases. Germline assignment: CDR1 SGHRS and CDR2 YFSETQ. CDR3 length: 15 residues. DNA of the CDR3: TGCGCCAGCAGCTGGACAGGGTCGAACACAGATACGCAGTATTTT. Its translation is CASSWTGSNTDTQYF.

The genes are TRBV30 and TRBJ2-7; tentative D call: TRBD1 (6 bases). V gave up 1 base and J gave up 2 bases, with 12 bases separating them. The CDR3 has 14 amino acids. Germline-derived CDR1 and CDR2 are GTSNPN and SVGIG (reference sequence). The DNA for the CDR3 is TGTGCCTGGAGTGATCAGGGGCGGACCTACGAGCAGTACTTC. Translated: CAWSDQGRTYEQYF.

The chain carries TRBV28 and TRBJ2-7; D is unclear. In germline, CDR1 is MDHEN, CDR2 SYDVKM. Trimming stripped 8 bases from V and 2 bases from J, with 13 bases between. CDR3 length: 13 residues. The CDR3 DNA follows: TGTGCCAGCCAACCCAGACCGACCTACGAGCAGTACTTC. Translating gives CASQPRPTYEQYF.

V gene TRBV20-1 combines with J gene TRBJ1-1; a weak D match, TRBD1 (5 bases). Per the germline V gene, CDR1 is DFQATT and CDR2 is SNEGSKA (reference sequence). With 1 base removed from V and 2 bases from J, the gap between germline ends came to 8 bases. The CDR3 runs to 13 residues. In DNA form, the CDR3 reads TGCAGTGCTAGAGCCGGGACTAACACTGAAGCTTTCTTT. This gives the protein CSARAGTNTEAFF.

This sequence joins TRBV15 and TRBJ1-2, with D perhaps TRBD1 (6 bases). V was clipped by 3 bases and J by 8 bases, with 16 bases between them. In germline, CDR1 is LNHNV, CDR2 YYDKDF (reference sequence). The CDR3 length is 14 residues. CDR3 bases: TGTGCCACCAGCAGTAGCAGGGGTAAAGAGGGCTACACCTTC. Amino acids: CATSSSRGKEGYTF.

The chain's CDR3 is CASSPTGAMNTEAFF. CDR3 in DNA: TGTGCCAGCAGTCCAACAGGAGCCATGAACACTGAAGCTTTCTTT. The chain links TRBV28 to TRBJ1-1; D is possibly TRBD1 (5 bases). Germline V lookup: CDR1 MDHEN, CDR2 SYDVKM. This CDR3 has 15 residues. V was cut by 5 bases and J by 0 bases, with 13 bases left in between.

The J gene is TRBJ2-5, the V gene TRBV3-1; tentatively, D is TRBD1 or TRBD2 (5 bases each). This CDR3 comprises 13 residues. V lost 5 bases and J 4 bases, leaving 11 bases between the germline ends. The germline V gene encodes CDR1 LGHDT and CDR2 YNNKEL (reference sequence). CDR3 in amino acids: CASSGTLGETQYF. The CDR3 region has the DNA TGTGCCAGCAGCGGGACCCTGGGAGAGACCCAGTACTTC.

The CDR3 DNA is TGTGCCAGCAGCCAAAACCCCACAGATACGCAGTATTTT. Protein: CASSQNPTDTQYF. The chain uses TRBV7-6 and TRBJ2-3, with D hard to call. V shed 5 bases and J shed 2 bases, with 8 bases lying between them. The CDR3 covers 13 residues. Germline values: CDR1 SGHVS, CDR2 FNYEAQ.

On this clonotype itself: The junction shows a germline mismatch at one end, possibly a read error. The chain has TRBV6-6 and TRBJ1-6; possibly TRBD1 for D (5 bases). The germline V gene has CDR1 MNHNY and CDR2 SVGAGI (reference sequence). This CDR3 comprises 18 residues. The CDR3 DNA reads as TGTGCCAGCAGTTACTCGACGAGCGCCGGCCAGGGTAATTCGCCCCTCCACTTT. It encodes CASSYSTSAGQGNSPLHF.